What follows are 26 T cell receptor beta chains derived from one specimen sequenced in a study of chemoradiotherapy in HPV16-positive cancers. Produced via immunoSEQ multiplex PCR; TCRdb's table is partial and in-frame only. The sample includes about 2,900 clones, 87% of them seen just once. This specimen consisted of tumor tissue, obtained from a patient who underwent chemoradiotherapy. The receptors were gathered from a human donor with HPV-associated anogenital cancer.

The V call is TRBV10-3, the J call TRBJ1-2; 7 bases match TRBD1. CDR3 size: 13 residues. The junction had 6 bases not matched to a gene; V was cut back by 3 bases and J by 8 bases. CDR1 and CDR2 (germline): ENHRY, SYGVKD. The CDR3 DNA reads as TGTGCCATCAGTGAAGAGGGGGCGAAGGGCTACACCTTC. Its protein product is CAISEEGAKGYTF.

The chain combines TRBV5-1 with TRBJ2-3; the D gene is possibly TRBD2 (5 bases). Deletions cut 0 bases from V and 6 bases from J, with 14 bases between. CDR1 SGHRS and CDR2 YFSETQ come from the germline V gene. This CDR3 has 15 residues. The CDR3 loop is CASSLERSGLDTQYF. The CDR3 DNA reads TGCGCCAGCAGCTTGGAACGGTCGGGGTTGGATACGCAGTATTTT.

The gene calls are TRBV18 and TRBJ2-7; 10 bases are a match to TRBD1. CDR3 size: 14 residues. Unmatched junction bases numbered 8, after V lost 4 bases and J lost 8 bases. Germline values: CDR1 KGHSH, CDR2 LQKENI. Here the CDR3 DNA reads TGTGCCAGCTCACTAGGGACAGGGGACAGACAGCAGTACTTC. This gives the protein CASSLGTGDRQQYF.

V usage is TRBV11-3 and J usage is TRBJ2-1; tentatively, D is TRBD1 or TRBD2 (7 bases each). V was pared by 5 bases and J by 6 bases, with 14 bases between. The CDR3 has 14 amino acids. Per germline, CDR1 SGHNT and CDR2 YENEEA. CDR3 sequence: CASSQGGEGNEQFF. Here the CDR3 DNA reads TGTGCCAGCAGCCAGGGGGGGGAAGGCAATGAGCAGTTCTTC.

This clone showed up just once. V usage is TRBV7-2 and J usage is TRBJ2-3, with D perhaps matching TRBD1 (6 bases). The germline V gene has CDR1 SGHTA and CDR2 FQGNSA. The CDR3 consists of 13 residues. V was trimmed by 5 bases and J by 8 bases, leaving 14 bases between them. This CDR3 is CASSPTQGPTQYF. CDR3 in DNA: TGTGCCAGCAGCCCAACACAGGGTCCTACGCAGTATTTT.

The sample holds one count of this clone. DNA for the CDR3: TGCGCCAGCAGGCCGGGACTAGCGACCTACAATGAGCAGTTCTTC. This encodes CASRPGLATYNEQFF. V and J are TRBV4-3 and TRBJ2-1, with 10 bases fitting TRBD2. CDR3 size: 15 residues. The germline gives CDR1 LGHNA, CDR2 YSLEER. Losses at the gene ends were 6 bases for V and 2 bases for J; bases not matched to a gene: 4.

This clone showed up just a few times. The rearrangement links TRBV7-9 to TRBJ2-1; D unresolved. Deletions cut 7 bases from V and 3 bases from J, with 10 bases between. The germline CDR1 and CDR2 sequences are SEHNR and FQNEAQ (reference sequence). This CDR3 is 13 amino acids long. The CDR3 coding sequence is TGTGCCAGCATCCTGGGCAGCTACAATGAGCAGTTCTTC. Translation gives CASILGSYNEQFF.

The chain couples TRBV4-3 to TRBJ1-2; the D gene is possibly TRBD1 (5 bases). Germline CDR1 and CDR2: LGHNA and YSLEER. The germline V and J ends were trimmed by 0 bases and 5 bases, with 10 bases remaining between them. The CDR3 extends over 14 amino acids. CDR3 sequence reads: CASSQDGADYGYTF. DNA of the CDR3: TGCGCCAGCAGCCAAGATGGGGCGGATTATGGCTACACCTTC.

The chain recombines TRBV6-5 with TRBJ2-7; 7 bases are a match to TRBD2. J gave up 6 bases and V 4 bases, and 9 bases lay outside the gene matches. The CDR3 has 14 residues. Germline V gene data show CDR1 as MNHEY and CDR2 as SVGAGI. CDR3 protein: CASSLAGTMLEQYF. CDR3 bases: TGTGCCAGCAGTTTAGCCGGGACTATGCTCGAGCAGTACTTC.

This clone was detected only once. The chain is built from TRBV5-1 and TRBJ2-5; 8 bases map to TRBD2. The CDR3 contains 15 residues. V shed 0 bases and J 4 bases; nucleotides not matched to a gene: 5. Looked up from germline, CDR1 is SGHRS and CDR2 is YFSETQ. The CDR3 region is CASSLAPGGIETQYF. CDR3 DNA: TGCGCCAGCAGCTTGGCTCCGGGGGGGATAGAGACCCAGTACTTC.

The rearrangement links TRBV4-3 to TRBJ2-5; TRBD1 aligns across 9 bases. Germline CDR1 and CDR2: LGHNA and YSLEER. This CDR3 is built from 13 residues. V trimming: 4 bases; J trimming: 3 bases; junction bases outside the gene matches: 0. The CDR3 protein is CASSRDREETQYF. The CDR3 bases are TGCGCCAGCAGCCGGGACAGGGAAGAGACCCAGTACTTC.

The genes are TRBV7-2 and TRBJ2-3; weak D call: TRBD2 (6 bases). The CDR3 consists of 14 residues. Germline CDR1 and CDR2: SGHTA and FQGNSA. Trimming took 1 base from V and 2 from J, leaving 7 bases between them. In nucleotides, the CDR3 is TGTGCCAGCAGCTTAGGACTAGACACAGATACGCAGTATTTT. As protein: CASSLGLDTDTQYF.

This clone was counted between two and nine times. The chain carries TRBV5-1 and TRBJ1-2; a weak D match, TRBD1 (5 bases). Looked up from germline, CDR1 is SGHRS and CDR2 is YFSETQ. This CDR3 comprises 14 residues. V shed 4 bases and J shed 7 bases, with 17 bases lying between them. DNA of the CDR3: TGCGCCAGCAGCCCTCAGACGGCAGGGTCTGGCTACACCTTC. The encoded protein is CASSPQTAGSGYTF.

The chain combines TRBV2 with TRBJ2-5; 7 nucleotides align to TRBD2. CDR3 length: 15 residues. V was pared by 4 bases and J by 5 bases, with 10 bases of the junction left unmatched. The germline V gene has CDR1 SNHLY and CDR2 FYNNEI. CDR3 region: CASSGGGSVVETQYF. DNA of the CDR3: TGTGCCAGCAGTGGGGGGGGGTCGGTTGTGGAGACCCAGTACTTC.

A few counts support this clone. The chain links TRBV19 to TRBJ1-4; D gene ambiguous. The CDR3 contains 13 residues. Germline assignment: CDR1 LNHDA and CDR2 SQIVND (reference sequence). V shed 6 bases and J shed 0 bases, with 5 bases lying between them. The CDR3 loop is CASRDATNEKLFF. CDR3 bases: TGTGCCAGTAGGGATGCAACTAATGAAAAACTGTTTTTT.

The rearrangement links TRBV2 to TRBJ2-4; 9 bases line up with TRBD2. The junction had 6 bases not matched to a gene; V was cut back by 6 bases and J by 3 bases. The CDR3 consists of 15 residues. CDR1 is SNHLY and CDR2 is FYNNEI in the germline V gene. The DNA of the CDR3 is TGTGCCAGCAGAGGGACTAGCAACGTCAAAAACATTCAGTACTTC. Translating gives CASRGTSNVKNIQYF. Variable domain in full (rest from reference TRBV2 and TRBJ2-4): EPEVTQTPSHQVTQMGQEVILRCVPISNHLYFYWYRQILGQKVEFLVSFYNNEISEKSEIFDDQFSVERPDGSNFTLKIRSTKLEDSAMYFCASRGTSNVKNIQYFGAGTRLSVL.

Here the CDR3 DNA reads TGTGCCAGTCCCCCCCACCGGGACACCGTCTACGAGCAGTACTTC. Translated, it gives CASPPHRDTVYEQYF. The chain carries TRBV28 and TRBJ2-7; TRBD1 is a possible D gene (6 bases). The CDR3 has 15 amino acids. V was clipped by 9 bases and J by 3 bases, with 21 bases between them. Germline loops: CDR1 MDHEN, CDR2 SYDVKM.

V usage is TRBV19 and J usage is TRBJ2-1; D remains unclear. The germline V gene encodes CDR1 LNHDA and CDR2 SQIVND (reference sequence). V was cut by 3 bases and J by 0 bases, with 9 bases left in between. This CDR3 has 15 residues. The CDR3 DNA reads TGTGCCAGTAGTATTTCGCGGATCTCCTACAATGAGCAGTTCTTC. Encoded protein: CASSISRISYNEQFF.

The V and J genes are TRBV5-6 and TRBJ2-3; D is uncertain. Germline CDR1 reads SGHDT; CDR2 reads YYEEEE. V was trimmed by 0 bases and J by 4 bases, leaving 12 bases between them. CDR3 length: 15 residues. The CDR3 sequence: CASSLAGWASDTQYF. CDR3 nucleotides: TGTGCCAGCAGCTTGGCCGGTTGGGCATCAGATACGCAGTATTTT.

The chain has TRBV6-5 and TRBJ2-5; TRBD2 might be the D (6 bases). Germline V gene data show CDR1 as MNHEY and CDR2 as SVGAGI. Trimming removed 8 bases from V and 5 bases from J, with 21 bases in between. The CDR3 loop spans 15 amino acids. CDR3 sequence (DNA): TGTGCCAGCCGAGTAGAGGGGAGGCCAGGGGAGACCCAGTACTTC. Encoded protein: CASRVEGRPGETQYF.

This clone is a singleton in its sample. The chain recombines TRBV6-5 with TRBJ2-1; D is unclear. Germline values: CDR1 MNHEY, CDR2 SVGAGI. CDR3 length: 15 amino acids. V lost 0 bases and J lost 2, with 8 bases in between. CDR3 in amino acids: CASSYSLDAYNEQFF. The CDR3 nucleotides read TGTGCCAGCAGTTACTCCCTGGACGCCTACAATGAGCAGTTCTTC.

This chain connects TRBV6-5 to TRBJ2-2; D might be TRBD1 (5 bases). CDR3 length equals 15 residues. Trimming removed 8 bases from V and 2 bases from J, with 15 bases in between. Per the germline V gene, CDR1 is MNHEY and CDR2 is SVGAGI. The DNA for the CDR3 is TGTGCCAGCGCAGTAGACAGAGATAACACCGGGGAGCTGTTTTTT. As protein: CASAVDRDNTGELFF.

Comment on this clone: A read error may produce the germline difference seen at one junction end. V gene TRBV7-7 combines with J gene TRBJ2-1; TRBD1 might be the D (6 bases). This CDR3 region has 13 residues. Looked up from germline, CDR1 is SSHAT and CDR2 is FNYEAQ (reference sequence). The CDR3 coding sequence is TGTGCTAGCAGCCCTAACAGGGATAATGAGCAGTTCTTC. It is translated as CASSPNRDNEQFF. Supplemented by reference TRBV7-7 and TRBJ2-1, the full variable domain reads GAGVSQSPRYKVTKRGQDVTLRCDPISSHATLYWYQQALGQGPEFLTYFNYEAQPDKSGLPSDRFSAERPEGSISTLTIQRTEQRDSAMYRCASSPNRDNEQFFGPGTRLTVL.

The gene calls are TRBV11-2 and TRBJ2-3; 7 bases line up with TRBD2. Per the germline V gene, CDR1 is SGHAT and CDR2 is FQNNGV. V gave up 0 bases and J gave up 1 base; unmatched junction bases: 1. The CDR3 runs 15 residues. For the CDR3, the DNA is TGTGCCAGCAGCTTAGATGGGGGGGGCACAGATACGCAGTATTTT. Residues: CASSLDGGGTDTQYF.

The chain uses TRBV11-2 and TRBJ2-1; D remains unclear. V lost 4 bases and J lost 0, with 10 bases in between. The CDR3 contains 15 residues. CDR1 and CDR2 from the germline V gene are SGHAT and FQNNGV. For the CDR3, the DNA is TGTGCCAGCAGCTCAACACTGAGCTCCTACAATGAGCAGTTCTTC. Translation: CASSSTLSSYNEQFF.

Comments on this clone: An end of the junction does not agree with germline; a read error may underlie this. The chain recombines TRBV7-7 with TRBJ2-1; possible D gene TRBD2, 6 bases. The CDR3 is 16 amino acids. Per germline, CDR1 SSHAT and CDR2 FNYEAQ (reference sequence). The DNA for the CDR3 is TGTGCTAGCAGCTTAGAGCCGGGACCTGGTGGAGGGGAGCAGTTCTTC. Its protein is CASSLEPGPGGGEQFF.